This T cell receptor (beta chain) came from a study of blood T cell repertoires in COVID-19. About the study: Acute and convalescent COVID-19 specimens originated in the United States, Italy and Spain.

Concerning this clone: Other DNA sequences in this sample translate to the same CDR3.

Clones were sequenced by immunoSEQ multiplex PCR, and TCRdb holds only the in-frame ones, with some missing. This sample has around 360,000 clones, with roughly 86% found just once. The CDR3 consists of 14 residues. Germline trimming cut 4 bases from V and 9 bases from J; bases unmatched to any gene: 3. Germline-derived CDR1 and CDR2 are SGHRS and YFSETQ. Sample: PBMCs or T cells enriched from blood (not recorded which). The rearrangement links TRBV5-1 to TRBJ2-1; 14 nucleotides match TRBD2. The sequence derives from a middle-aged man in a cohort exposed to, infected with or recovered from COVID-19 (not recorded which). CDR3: CASSTGLAGGEQFF. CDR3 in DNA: TGCGCCAGCAGCACCGGACTAGCGGGAGGTGAGCAGTTCTTC.